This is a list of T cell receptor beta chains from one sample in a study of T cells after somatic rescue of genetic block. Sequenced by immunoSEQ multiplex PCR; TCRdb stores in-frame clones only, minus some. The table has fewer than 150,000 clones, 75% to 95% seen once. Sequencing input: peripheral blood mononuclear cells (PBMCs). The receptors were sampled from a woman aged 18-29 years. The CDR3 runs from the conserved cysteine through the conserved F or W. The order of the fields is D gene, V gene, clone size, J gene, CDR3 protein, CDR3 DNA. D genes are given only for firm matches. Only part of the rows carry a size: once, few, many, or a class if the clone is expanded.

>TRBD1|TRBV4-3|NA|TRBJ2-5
CASSLSTGLGETQYF
TGCGCCAGCAGCCTCTCGACAGGGCTGGGGGAGACCCAGTACTTC
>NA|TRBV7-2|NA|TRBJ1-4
CASSSQGRDSEKLFF
TGTGCCAGCAGCTCCCAAGGGAGGGATAGTGAAAAACTGTTTTTT
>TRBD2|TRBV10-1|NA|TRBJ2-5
CAAQPAGEGGETQYF
TGCGCCGCCCAACCAGCGGGGGAGGGCGGAGAGACCCAGTACTTC
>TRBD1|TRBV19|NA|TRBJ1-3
CASLKGAADANTIYF
TGTGCCAGTTTAAAGGGGGCCGCCGACGCAAACACCATATATTTT
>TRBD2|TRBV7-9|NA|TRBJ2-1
CASVSGGNYNEQFF
TGTGCCAGCGTTAGCGGGGGGAATTACAATGAGCAGTTCTTC
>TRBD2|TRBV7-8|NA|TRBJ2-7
CASRRERGGQESYEQYF
TGTGCCAGCAGGAGGGAGCGGGGGGGCCAAGAGTCCTACGAGCAGTACTTC
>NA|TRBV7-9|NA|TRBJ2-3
CAISQASEGDTQYF
TGTGCCATATCGCAAGCGTCGGAGGGAGATACGCAGTATTTT
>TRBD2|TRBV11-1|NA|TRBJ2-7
CASSWKRGILYEQYF
TGTGCCAGCAGCTGGAAGCGGGGGATACTCTACGAGCAGTACTTC
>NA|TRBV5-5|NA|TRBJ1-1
CASSGRENTEAFF
TGTGCCAGCAGCGGCAGGGAGAACACTGAAGCTTTCTTT
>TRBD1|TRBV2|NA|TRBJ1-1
CASTQGGAFF
TGTGCCAGCACACAGGGGGGAGCTTTCTTT
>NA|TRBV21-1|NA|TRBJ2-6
CASSKGRWHPAGANVLTF
TGTGCCAGCAGCAAAGGGAGGTGGCATCCCGCTGGGGCCAACGTCCTGACTTTC
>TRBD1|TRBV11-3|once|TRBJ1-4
CASSPPGGAREKLFF
TGTGCCAGCAGCCCTCCAGGGGGCGCGAGGGAAAAACTGTTTTTT
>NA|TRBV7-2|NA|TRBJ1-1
CASSFWRTEAFF
TGTGCCAGCAGCTTTTGGCGGACTGAAGCTTTCTTT
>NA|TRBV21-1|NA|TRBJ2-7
CASSGGTGCSYEQYF
TGTGCCAGCAGCGGTGGGACAGGGTGCTCCTACGAGCAGTACTTC
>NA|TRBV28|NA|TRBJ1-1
CASRGGDEAFF
TGTGCCAGCAGGGGGGGAGACGAAGCTTTCTTT
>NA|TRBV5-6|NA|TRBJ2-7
CASSFGASYEQYF
TGTGCCAGCAGCTTTGGGGCCTCCTACGAGCAGTACTTC
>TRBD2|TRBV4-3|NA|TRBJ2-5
CASSQGSGGDGETQYF
TGCGCCAGCAGCCAAGGGAGCGGGGGGGACGGGGAGACCCAGTACTTC
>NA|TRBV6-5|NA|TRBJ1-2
CASSYAKGGGGYGYTF
TGTGCCAGCAGTTACGCAAAGGGGGGAGGTGGCTATGGCTACACCTTC
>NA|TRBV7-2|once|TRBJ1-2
CASSQHAAYGYTF
TGTGCCAGCAGCCAACACGCAGCCTATGGCTACACCTTC
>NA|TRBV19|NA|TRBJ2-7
CASSMSGWEQYF
TGTGCCAGTAGTATGAGTGGTTGGGAGCAGTACTTC
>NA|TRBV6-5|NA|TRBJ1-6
CASSYAGPFNSPLHF
TGTGCCAGCAGTTACGCAGGGCCCTTTAATTCACCCCTCCACTTT
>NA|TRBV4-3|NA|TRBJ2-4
CASSQVPGKNIQYF
TGCGCCAGCAGCCAAGTTCCAGGGAAGAACATTCAGTACTTC
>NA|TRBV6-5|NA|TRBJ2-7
CASSTTTAPYEQYF
TGTGCCAGCAGTACGACGACAGCCCCTTACGAGCAGTACTTC
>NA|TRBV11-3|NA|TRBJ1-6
CASSLEGRPRSPLHF
TGTGCCAGCAGCTTAGAAGGCAGGCCTAGGTCACCCCTCCACTTT
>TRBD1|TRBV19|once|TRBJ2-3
CASSIGQGGDTQYF
TGTGCCAGTAGTATTGGACAGGGTGGAGATACGCAGTATTTT
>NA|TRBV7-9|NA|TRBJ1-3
CASSPSIPGNTIYF
TGTGCCAGCAGCCCGTCGATCCCTGGAAACACCATATATTTT
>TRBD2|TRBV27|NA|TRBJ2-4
CASSLGGGIIQYF
TGTGCCAGCAGTTTAGGGGGGGGGATCATTCAGTACTTC
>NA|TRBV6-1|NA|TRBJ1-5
CASTGFNQPQHF
TGTGCCAGCACAGGGTTCAATCAGCCCCAGCATTTT
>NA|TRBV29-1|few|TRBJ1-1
CSGSAGSKAFF
TGCAGCGGGTCAGCGGGTTCGAAAGCTTTCTTT
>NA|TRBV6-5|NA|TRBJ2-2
CASKSTGNTGELFF
TGTGCCAGCAAATCCACAGGGAACACCGGGGAGCTGTTTTTT
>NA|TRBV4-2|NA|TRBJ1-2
CASSQDTRTNYGYTF
TGTGCCAGCAGCCAAGATACACGTACCAACTATGGCTACACCTTC
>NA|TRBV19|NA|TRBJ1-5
CASSIVGHSYSNQPQHF
TGTGCCAGTAGTATAGTGGGACACTCATATAGCAATCAGCCCCAGCATTTT
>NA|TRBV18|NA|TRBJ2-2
CASSPPTTGELFF
TGTGCCAGCTCACCACCGACAACCGGGGAGCTGTTTTTT
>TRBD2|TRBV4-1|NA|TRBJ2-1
CASSQDRPSGGYEDEQFF
TGCGCCAGCAGCCAAGATCGGCCTAGCGGGGGGTATGAGGATGAGCAGTTCTTC
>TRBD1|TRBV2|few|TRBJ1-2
CASSDTGTGYGYTF
TGTGCCAGCAGTGATACGGGGACAGGGTATGGCTACACCTTC
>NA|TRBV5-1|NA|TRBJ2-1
CASSLGGFSYNEQFF
TGCGCCAGCAGCTTGGGGGGTTTCTCCTACAATGAGCAGTTCTTC
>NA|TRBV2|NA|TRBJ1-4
CASGGRPEKLFF
TGTGCCAGTGGAGGGAGGCCGGAAAAACTGTTTTTT
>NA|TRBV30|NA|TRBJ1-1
CAWSGAKNTEAFF
TGTGCCTGGAGTGGGGCAAAGAACACTGAAGCTTTCTTT
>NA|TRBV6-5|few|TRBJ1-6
CASSPRQGNHSPLHF
TGTGCCAGCAGTCCAAGACAAGGCAACCATTCACCCCTCCACTTT
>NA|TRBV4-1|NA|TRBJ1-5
CASSQSRGNQPQHF
TGCGCCAGCAGCCAATCCCGAGGCAATCAGCCCCAGCATTTT
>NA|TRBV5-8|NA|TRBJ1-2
CASTLGGYGYTF
TGTGCCAGCACCCTGGGAGGATATGGCTACACCTTC
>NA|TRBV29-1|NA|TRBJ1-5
CSVVSRSGNQPQHF
TGCAGCGTTGTTTCCAGGTCCGGCAATCAGCCCCAGCATTTT
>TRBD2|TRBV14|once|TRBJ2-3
CASSQWVSGGHTDTQYF
TGTGCCAGCAGCCAATGGGTTAGCGGGGGCCACACAGATACGCAGTATTTT
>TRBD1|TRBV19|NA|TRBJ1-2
CASARDRANYGYTF
TGTGCCAGTGCCAGGGACAGAGCTAACTATGGCTACACCTTC
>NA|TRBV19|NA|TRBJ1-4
CASSHRGQEEKLFF
TGTGCCAGTAGTCACCGGGGGCAGGAGGAAAAACTGTTTTTT
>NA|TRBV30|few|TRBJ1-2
CAWSLGQYGGYTF
TGTGCCTGGAGTCTGGGGCAGTATGGTGGCTACACCTTC
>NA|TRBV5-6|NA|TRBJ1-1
CASSFGGVNTEAFF
TGTGCCAGCAGCTTTGGCGGGGTGAACACTGAAGCTTTCTTT
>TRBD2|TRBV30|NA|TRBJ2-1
CAWSVRALAGPSYNEQFF
TGTGCCTGGAGTGTACGAGCCCTAGCGGGGCCCTCCTACAATGAGCAGTTCTTC
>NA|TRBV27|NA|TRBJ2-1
CASSDIGITKDEQFF
TGTGCCAGCAGTGATATAGGGATCACAAAGGATGAGCAGTTCTTC
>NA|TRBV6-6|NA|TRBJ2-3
CASSGGGDTQYF
TGTGCCAGTTCAGGAGGCGGAGATACGCAGTATTTT
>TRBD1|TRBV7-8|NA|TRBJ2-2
CASSLGTGAHGELFF
TGTGCCAGCAGCTTAGGGACAGGGGCCCACGGGGAGCTGTTTTTT
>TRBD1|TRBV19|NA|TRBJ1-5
CASSIVPGQGNQPQHF
TGTGCCAGTAGTATAGTGCCGGGACAGGGTAATCAGCCCCAGCATTTT
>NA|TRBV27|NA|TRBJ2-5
CASSFQGLVSETQYF
TGTGCCAGCAGTTTTCAGGGGTTGGTATCGGAGACCCAGTACTTC
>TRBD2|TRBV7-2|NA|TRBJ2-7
CASSSGLAGGRSYEQYF
TGTGCCAGCAGCTCCGGACTAGCGGGGGGACGCTCCTACGAGCAGTACTTC
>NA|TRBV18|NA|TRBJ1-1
CASSPLGGGDEAFF
TGTGCCAGCTCCCCTTTAGGAGGGGGGGATGAAGCTTTCTTT
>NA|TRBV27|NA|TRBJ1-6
CASSKQGSNSPLHF
TGTGCCAGCAGTAAGCAGGGGTCGAATTCACCCCTCCACTTT
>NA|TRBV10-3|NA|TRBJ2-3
CAISLEGTDTQYF
TGTGCCATCAGTTTAGAGGGCACAGATACGCAGTATTTT